The 9 T cell receptor beta chains in this list originate from one sample, sequenced in a study of identical twins. Via MiXCR, TCRdb re-called the 5' RACE reads, giving one row per CDR3 protein. There are around 480,000 distinct CDR3 sequences in the sample; 14% occur only once, and 0.4% to 0.55% lies in the top ten. The data were also submitted as part of a second study, on yellow fever vaccine responses in identical twins.

The sequenced material came from CD4+ T cells sorted from blood. These TCRs come from a woman aged 18-30 years in good health.

The table lists this clonotype with a few counts. V gene TRBV11-2 combines with J gene TRBJ1-1; maybe TRBD1 (5 bases). The CDR3 sequence is 14 residues long. The V end was cut by 3 bases, the J end by 3 bases, with 11 bases between. The V gene's germline CDR1 is SGHAT and CDR2 FQNNGV. The CDR3 coding sequence is TGTGCCAGCAGCTTCTCAGGGATAGACACTGAAGCTTTCTTT. This gives the protein CASSFSGIDTEAFF.

The chain recombines TRBV20-1 with TRBJ2-1, with a possible D match to TRBD1 (7 bases). V lost 0 bases and J 4 bases, leaving 22 bases between the germline ends. This CDR3 is built from 18 residues. Germline V lookup: CDR1 DFQATT, CDR2 SNEGSKA (reference sequence). CDR3 sequence reads: CSARDYLGSRGDYNEQFF. The CDR3, as DNA: TGCAGTGCTAGAGATTACTTGGGTAGCAGGGGGGATTACAATGAGCAGTTCTTC.

The chain recombines TRBV6-1 with TRBJ2-1, with a weak D call TRBD1 (6 bases). Trimming stripped 5 bases from V and 4 bases from J, with 24 bases between. The germline V gene has CDR1 MNHNS and CDR2 SASEGT. The CDR3 spans 18 residues. CDR3 in amino acids: CASSRRDKDPTTYNEQFF. The CDR3 region has the DNA TGTGCCAGCAGTCGTCGGGACAAGGACCCGACTACATACAATGAGCAGTTCTTC.

In this sample, this clonotype turned up a few times. This chain uses TRBV12-3 or TRBV12-4 with TRBJ2-5; unclear D gene. This CDR3 is 17 amino acids long. The germline V and J ends were trimmed by 3 bases and 1 base, with 18 bases remaining between them. CDR3 sequence: CASSFITTPRGQETQYF. The CDR3 bases are TGTGCCAGCAGTTTCATTACGACCCCCAGAGGCCAAGAGACCCAGTACTTC.

This clonotype was recorded a few times. V is TRBV3-1 and J is TRBJ2-7, with D hard to call. V gave up 2 bases and J gave up 1 base, with 12 bases separating them. The CDR3 is 15 residues long. CDR1 is LGHDT and CDR2 is YNNKEL in the germline V gene (reference sequence). The CDR3 DNA follows: TGTGCCAGCAGCCAAACGCTATGGACGTCCTACGAGCAGTACTTC. This encodes CASSQTLWTSYEQYF.

This clonotype was seen at least ten times. The chain employs TRBV20-1 and TRBJ2-1, with 7 positions matching TRBD2. CDR1 is DFQATT and CDR2 is SNEGSKA in the germline V gene (reference sequence). CDR3 length: 15 residues. Trimming cost V 0 bases and J 6 bases; bases outside gene matches: 8. The CDR3 loop reads CSARDLAGVVNEQFF. The CDR3 DNA follows: TGCAGTGCTAGAGATCTGGCGGGAGTAGTCAATGAGCAGTTCTTC.

This clonotype has a handful of counts. At one end the junction does not follow the germline gene, possibly because of a read error. The chain joins TRBV24-1 to TRBJ1-1; D remains ambiguous. CDR1 and CDR2 (germline): KGHDR, SFDVKD. The CDR3 has 9 amino acids. This CDR3 reads CATSGQEGF. In DNA, the CDR3 is TGTGCCACCAGTGGGCAAGAGGGCTTT.

This clonotype was seen repeatedly, ten times or more. The chain employs TRBV5-1 and TRBJ2-7, with 7 bases aligning to TRBD2. Unmatched junction bases numbered 7, after V lost 1 base and J lost 0 bases. CDR1 and CDR2 (germline): SGHRS, YFSETQ. The CDR3 has 16 amino acids. The DNA of the CDR3 is TGCGCCAGCAGCTTGAGCCCCTCTAGCGGCTCCTACGAGCAGTACTTC. As protein: CASSLSPSSGSYEQYF.

This clonotype was counted only a few times. This chain joins TRBV24-1 and TRBJ2-7; no reliable D call. Trimming shortened V by 0 bases and J by 2 bases, and 7 bases separated the two germline ends. This CDR3 is built from 14 residues. Germline loops: CDR1 KGHDR, CDR2 SFDVKD. In nucleotides, the CDR3 is TGTGCCACCAGTGATTTGAACCCTCCCTACGAGCAGTACTTC. It codes for CATSDLNPPYEQYF.